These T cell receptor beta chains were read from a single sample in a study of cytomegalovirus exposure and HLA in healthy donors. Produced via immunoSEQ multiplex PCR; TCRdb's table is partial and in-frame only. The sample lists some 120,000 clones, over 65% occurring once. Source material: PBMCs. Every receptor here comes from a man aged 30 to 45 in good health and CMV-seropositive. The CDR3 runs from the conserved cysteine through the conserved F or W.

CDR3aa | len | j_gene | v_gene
CASSVAPGNNEQFF | 14 | TRBJ2-1 | TRBV9
CASSLVTMTYEQYF | 14 | TRBJ2-7 | TRBV7-8
CASSTPGGGLAAYEQYF | 17 | TRBJ2-7 | TRBV7-9
CASSNSGADPQYF | 13 | TRBJ2-5 | TRBV7-9
CASSLETYSGNTIYF | 15 | TRBJ1-3 | TRBV7-2
CASSYSAGDHQPQHF | 15 | TRBJ1-5 | TRBV6-5
CASSKTSGGYNEQFF | 15 | TRBJ2-1 | TRBV11-2
CASRPPDGLKSTEAFF | 16 | TRBJ1-1 | TRBV4-1
CASSLPGGNNEQFF | 14 | TRBJ2-1 | TRBV7-8
CASSLGSVGVANYGYTF | 17 | TRBJ1-2 | TRBV28
CASPVHRWPLRKLMVGGCYNEQFF | 24 | TRBJ2-1 | TRBV10-1
CASSPQGNYGYTF | 13 | TRBJ1-2 | TRBV4-2
CASSQYKGGSYGYTF | 15 | TRBJ1-2 | TRBV4-3
CATSRDGGGYEQYF | 14 | TRBJ2-7 | TRBV15
CASSPGVGYGYTF | 13 | TRBJ1-2 | TRBV14
CASSQGRVSGSKNIQYF | 17 | TRBJ2-4 | TRBV4-1
CASSARTSGGQFPYEQYF | 18 | TRBJ2-7 | TRBV2
CASSPDRAGYTF | 12 | TRBJ1-2 | TRBV14
CASTNRGNQPQHF | 13 | TRBJ1-5 | TRBV2
CASSIQGGGNTIYF | 14 | TRBJ1-3 | TRBV19
CASSLSNSNEQFF | 13 | TRBJ2-1 | TRBV18
CASSYAASVSSYEQYF | 16 | TRBJ2-7 | TRBV6-5
CASSQDEWLAGKSYEQYF | 18 | TRBJ2-7 | TRBV4-1
CASSLVPGGGEQYF | 14 | TRBJ2-7 | TRBV7-6
CASSTRDRGRVEQFF | 15 | TRBJ2-1 | TRBV6-5
CASSRGGGTEAFF | 13 | TRBJ1-1 | TRBV5-1
CASSTGGTTGELFF | 14 | TRBJ2-2 | TRBV7-2
CASSQDRGLGQETQYF | 16 | TRBJ2-5 | TRBV4-2
CSVEGASPYEQYF | 13 | TRBJ2-7 | TRBV29-1
CASSVRGRGGRGNEQFF | 17 | TRBJ2-1 | TRBV7-2
CASSPGPGQGFSGELFF | 17 | TRBJ2-2 | TRBV5-1
CTSSQRGRAGEGYTF | 15 | TRBJ1-2 | TRBV1